This T cell receptor beta chain was sequenced in a study of cytomegalovirus exposure and HLA in healthy donors. Looked up from germline, CDR1 is MNHNY and CDR2 is SVGAGI (reference sequence). The CDR3 spans 15 residues. V was cut by 6 bases and J by 1 base, with 14 bases left in between. Notes on the study in general: In vitro, a few CMV-associated chains proved specific for CMV antigens.

PCR amplification relied on 60 Vbeta primers (plus 13 Jbeta primers). This table comes from immunoSEQ multiplex PCR, and its TCRdb copy is limited to in-frame clones, with some not included. This sample has some 54,000 clones, with 75% to 85% found just once. A remark on this clone: The target antigen is unknown.

V is TRBV6-6 and J is TRBJ2-3; possibly TRBD1 for D (6 bases). The sequencing input was PBMCs. The receptor was isolated from a male donor in good health and CMV-seronegative. The DNA of the CDR3 is TGTGCCAGCAGCCCAAACAGGGCGGGCACAGATACGCAGTATTTT. Amino acids: CASSPNRAGTDTQYF.